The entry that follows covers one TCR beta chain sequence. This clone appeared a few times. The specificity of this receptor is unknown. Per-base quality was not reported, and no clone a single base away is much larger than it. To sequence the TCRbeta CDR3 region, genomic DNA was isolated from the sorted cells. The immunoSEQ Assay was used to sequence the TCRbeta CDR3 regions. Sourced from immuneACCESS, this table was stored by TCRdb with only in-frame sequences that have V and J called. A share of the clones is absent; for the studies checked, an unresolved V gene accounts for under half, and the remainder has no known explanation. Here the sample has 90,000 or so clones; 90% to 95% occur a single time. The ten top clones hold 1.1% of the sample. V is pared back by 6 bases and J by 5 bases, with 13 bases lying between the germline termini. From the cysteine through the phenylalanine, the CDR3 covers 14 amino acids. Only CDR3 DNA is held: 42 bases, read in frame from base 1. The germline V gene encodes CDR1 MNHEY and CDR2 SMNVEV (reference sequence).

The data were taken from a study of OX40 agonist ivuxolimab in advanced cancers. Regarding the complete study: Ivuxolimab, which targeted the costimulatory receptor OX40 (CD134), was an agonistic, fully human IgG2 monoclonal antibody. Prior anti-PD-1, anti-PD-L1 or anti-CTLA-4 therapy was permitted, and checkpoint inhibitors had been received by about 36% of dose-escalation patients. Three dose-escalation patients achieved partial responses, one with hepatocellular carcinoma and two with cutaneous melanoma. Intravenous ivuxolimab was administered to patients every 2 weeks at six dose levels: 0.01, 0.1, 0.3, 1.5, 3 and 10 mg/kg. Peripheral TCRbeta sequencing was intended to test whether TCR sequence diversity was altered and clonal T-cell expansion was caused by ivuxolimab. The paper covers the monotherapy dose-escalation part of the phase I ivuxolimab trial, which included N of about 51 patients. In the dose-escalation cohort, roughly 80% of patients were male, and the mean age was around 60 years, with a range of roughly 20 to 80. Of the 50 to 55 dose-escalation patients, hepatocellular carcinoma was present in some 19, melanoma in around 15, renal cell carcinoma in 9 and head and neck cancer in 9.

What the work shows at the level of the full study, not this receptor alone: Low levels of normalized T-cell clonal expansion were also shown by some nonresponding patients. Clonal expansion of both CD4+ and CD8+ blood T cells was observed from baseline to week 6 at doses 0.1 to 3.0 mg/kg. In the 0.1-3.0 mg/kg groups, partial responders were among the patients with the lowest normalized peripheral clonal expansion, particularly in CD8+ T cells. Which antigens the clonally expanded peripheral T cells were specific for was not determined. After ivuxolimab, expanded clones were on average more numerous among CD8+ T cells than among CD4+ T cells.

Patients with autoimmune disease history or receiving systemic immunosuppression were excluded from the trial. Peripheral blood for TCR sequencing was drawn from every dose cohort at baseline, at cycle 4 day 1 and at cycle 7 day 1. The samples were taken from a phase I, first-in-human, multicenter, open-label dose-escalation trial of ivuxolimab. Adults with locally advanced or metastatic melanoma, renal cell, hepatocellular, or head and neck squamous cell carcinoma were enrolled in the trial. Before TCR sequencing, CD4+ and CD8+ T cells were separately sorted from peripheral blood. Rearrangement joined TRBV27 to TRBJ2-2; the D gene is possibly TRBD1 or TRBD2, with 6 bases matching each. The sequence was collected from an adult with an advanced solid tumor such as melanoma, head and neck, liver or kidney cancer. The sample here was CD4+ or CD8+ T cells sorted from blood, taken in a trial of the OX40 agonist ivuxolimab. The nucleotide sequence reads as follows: TGTGCCAGCAGATGGGGGGCGCTAACCGGGGAGCTGTTTTTT. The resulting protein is CASRWGALTGELFF.